The 8 T cell receptor beta chains below all came from one sample that was sequenced in a study of siplizumab effects on memory and regulatory T cells. Method: immunoSEQ multiplex PCR; TCRdb's copy keeps in-frame clones and lacks some. The profile covers several thousand clones, with more than 60% appearing a single time and roughly two thirds taken by the ten largest. Specimen: effector memory CD8+ T cells sorted from blood. Subset of the sample: unstimulated CD8+ effector memory T cells. The receptor set was obtained from a human donor in good health.

This clone was detected only a few times. V and J are TRBV6-5 and TRBJ1-2; the D gene is possibly TRBD1 (6 bases). Germline CDR1 reads MNHEY; CDR2 reads SVGAGI. This CDR3 contains 14 residues. Between the trimmed V and J ends, which lost 0 bases and 5 bases, there was a span of 10 bases. CDR3 loop: CASSYSVTGYGYTF. The CDR3 region has the DNA TGTGCCAGCAGTTACTCGGTCACAGGGTATGGCTACACCTTC.

This clone showed up just a few times. The chain is built from TRBV18 and TRBJ1-1; D is unclear. V lost 3 bases, J lost 10 bases, and 12 bases lay in between. The CDR3 has 12 amino acids. CDR1 and CDR2 (germline): KGHSH, LQKENI. The CDR3 region is CASSPGGPGAFF. In nucleotides, the CDR3 is TGTGCCAGCTCACCTGGAGGACCGGGAGCTTTCTTT.

The chain has TRBV7-9 and TRBJ1-4, with 9 bases fitting TRBD1. CDR1 SEHNR and CDR2 FQNEAQ come from the germline V gene (reference sequence). The V and J ends lost 5 bases and 4 bases, in that order; junction bases with no gene match: 5. The CDR3 is 15 residues long. The CDR3 loop reads CASSDTGGFNEKLFF. In DNA form, the CDR3 reads TGTGCCAGCAGCGACACAGGGGGCTTTAATGAAAAACTGTTTTTT.

The chain uses TRBV9 and TRBJ1-2, with D perhaps matching TRBD1 (5 bases). Germline-derived CDR1 and CDR2 are SGDLS and YYNGEE. Trimming took off 5 bases at V and 4 bases at J, with 15 bases between the two ends. The CDR3 runs to 14 residues. This CDR3 is CASRGQPDIYGYTF. CDR3 coding DNA: TGTGCCAGCAGGGGGCAGCCAGATATCTATGGCTACACCTTC.

The chain recombines TRBV7-6 with TRBJ2-7; 7 bases are shared with TRBD2. CDR3 length equals 15 residues. The trim removed 3 bases at V and 3 bases at J, leaving 8 bases unmatched. Looked up from germline, CDR1 is SGHVS and CDR2 is FNYEAQ. CDR3 nucleotide sequence: TGTGCCAGCAGCTTTTCAGCGGGATTAAACTACGAGCAGTACTTC. Amino acids: CASSFSAGLNYEQYF.

The genes are TRBV21-1 and TRBJ2-1; the D segment call TRBD2 is taken from the table without a DNA check. TRBV21-1 is labeled a pseudogene. The CDR3 is made up of 16 amino acids. CDR3 nucleotides: TGTGCCAGCAGCACCCGTTTACTAGCGGGATTCAATGAGCAGTTCTTC. Amino acid sequence: CASSTRLLAGFNEQFF.

The chain recombines TRBV4-1 with TRBJ2-7, with no clear D. Deletions cut 0 bases from V and 6 bases from J, with 6 bases between. CDR3 length: 12 residues. Per the germline V gene, CDR1 is MGHRA and CDR2 is YSYEKL. CDR3 bases: TGCGCCAGCAGCCAAGACCTTCTCGAGCAGTACTTC. Amino acids: CASSQDLLEQYF.

The count of this clone is one. DNA for the CDR3: TGTGCCAGTAGTATTGTGGTCCAAGAGACCCAGTACTTC. It yields the protein CASSIVVQETQYF. The chain employs TRBV19 and TRBJ2-5, with D unclear. The CDR3 runs 13 residues. V was pared by 3 bases and J by 1 base, with 6 bases between. Per germline, CDR1 LNHDA and CDR2 SQIVND (reference sequence).